This is a list of T cell receptor beta chains from one sample in a study of blood T cell repertoires in COVID-19. Assay: immunoSEQ multiplex PCR; the TCRdb copy retains only in-frame clones and omits some. This table holds about 110,000 clones, 84% found once. Sequencing used peripheral blood. The receptors originated from a woman aged 55-69 years with acute or convalescent COVID-19. Both conserved end residues are part of each CDR3. Fields, in order: clone size, V gene, D gene, J gene, CDR3 DNA, CDR3 protein. The D gene is left open where the match is weak. A row's size may be missing; if present it is once, few, many or a size class.

NA	TRBV18	TRBD1	TRBJ1-5	TGTGCCAGCTCACCTGGACAGGCGAGCAATCAGCCCCAGCATTTT	CASSPGQASNQPQHF
NA	TRBV5-4	NA	TRBJ2-3	TGTGCCTGCAGCTTTGACGTATCGGACAACCCCATTACGCAGTATTTT	CACSFDVSDNPITQYF
NA	TRBV2	TRBD1	TRBJ2-1	TGTGCCAGCAGATTGGGACAGTTCTCCTACAATGAGCAGTTCTTC	CASRLGQFSYNEQFF
NA	TRBV7-8	NA	TRBJ1-5	TGTGCCAGCAGCTTGCCGGGGCAGCCCCAGCATTTT	CASSLPGQPQHF
NA	TRBV2	NA	TRBJ1-1	TGTGCCAGCCGACAGTCCTTGAACACTGAAGCTTTCTTT	CASRQSLNTEAFF
many	TRBV5-5	TRBD1	TRBJ2-7	TGTGCCAGCAGCGTAGAAGACAGGGGGTACGAGCAGTACTTC	CASSVEDRGYEQYF
once	TRBV2	TRBD1	TRBJ2-2	TGTGCCAGCAGTGGCCGGGACAGGGGGCCCGGCGGGGAGCTGTTTTTT	CASSGRDRGPGGELFF
NA	TRBV19	TRBD2	TRBJ2-1	TGTGCCTCCATCTCGCCCGGGACTAGCGGGGGGGCAAATAATGAGCAGTTCTTC	CASISPGTSGGANNEQFF
NA	TRBV4-2	TRBD2	TRBJ2-2	TGTGCCAGCAGCCGCGCGGGGAGGGAGTCGAACACCGGGGAGCTGTTTTTT	CASSRAGRESNTGELFF
NA	TRBV7-8	TRBD1	TRBJ2-5	TGTGCCAGCAGTTATAGACAGGGGGAGACCCAGTACTTC	CASSYRQGETQYF
NA	TRBV5-5	TRBD1	TRBJ1-4	TGTGCCAGCAGCCAACTGCTAGCAGGGGGAGGTGAAAAACTGTTTTTT	CASSQLLAGGGEKLFF
NA	TRBV5-1	NA	TRBJ2-3	TGCGCCAGCAGCTTGGGCGTGGGCCTAACAGATACGCAGTATTTT	CASSLGVGLTDTQYF
NA	TRBV5-1	NA	TRBJ1-4	TGCGCCAGCAGGGGACAAGCAACTAATGAAAAACTGTTTTTT	CASRGQATNEKLFF
NA	TRBV11-1	NA	TRBJ2-7	TGTGCCACCGCGGGCGGGTCCTCCTACGAGCAGTACTTC	CATAGGSSYEQYF
NA	TRBV2	NA	TRBJ2-5	TGTGCCAGCAGTGAAGACTGGATGCCCAGGGAGACCCAGTACTTC	CASSEDWMPRETQYF
NA	TRBV19	NA	TRBJ2-3	TGTGCCAGTTCCGCAGGGCTTAGCACAGATACGCAGTATTTT	CASSAGLSTDTQYF
few	TRBV5-4	TRBD1	TRBJ1-2	TGTGCCAGTTTCCAGACAGGGTACTATGGCTACACCTTC	CASFQTGYYGYTF
NA	TRBV7-9	NA	TRBJ1-6	TGTGCCAGCAGAACAGGGTCCAGCCCCTATAATTCACCCCTCCACTTT	CASRTGSSPYNSPLHF
NA	TRBV13	NA	TRBJ2-2	TGTGCCAGCAGCTTTAAAACCGGGACAATGAACACCGGGGAGCTGTTTTTT	CASSFKTGTMNTGELFF
NA	TRBV24-1	TRBD2	TRBJ2-1	TGTGCCACCAGTGATTCCGGGACTAGCGGGGGGAATGAGCAGTTCTTC	CATSDSGTSGGNEQFF
NA	TRBV19	NA	TRBJ2-6	TGTGCCAGTAGCCCCGGGTCGGACTCTGGGGCCAACGTCCTGACTTTC	CASSPGSDSGANVLTF
NA	TRBV5-1	NA	TRBJ2-3	TGCGCCAGCAGCTTGGGTAGCTCATTCACAGATACGCAGTATTTT	CASSLGSSFTDTQYF
NA	TRBV9	TRBD2	TRBJ2-3	TGTGCCAGCAGCGTAGGACTAGCGGAGGGGGGGCCAAGCACAGATACGCAGTATTTT	CASSVGLAEGGPSTDTQYF
few	TRBV27	TRBD1	TRBJ2-7	TGTGCCAGCAGAGGACAGGGGAGGTCCTACGAGCAGTACTTC	CASRGQGRSYEQYF
NA	TRBV29-1	NA	TRBJ1-3	TGCAGCGTTGTCGGGTCTGGAAACACCATATATTTT	CSVVGSGNTIYF
NA	TRBV12-3/TRBV12-4	NA	TRBJ1-2	TGTGCCAGCAGTTTATCAGGGGACTATGGCTACACCTTC	CASSLSGDYGYTF
NA	TRBV3-1/TRBV3-2	NA	TRBJ2-7	TGTGCCAGCAGCCAAGTAGCCCGCTACGAGCAGTACTTC	CASSQVARYEQYF
few	TRBV6-4	NA	TRBJ2-1	TGTGCCAGCAGTGACTCGAGCGACAGTGACAATGAGCAGTTCTTC	CASSDSSDSDNEQFF
NA	TRBV4-1	NA	TRBJ2-3	TGCGCCAGCAGCCAAGGACAGAATTTGGATACGCAGTATTTT	CASSQGQNLDTQYF
NA	TRBV3-1/TRBV3-2	NA	TRBJ1-1	TGTGCCAGCAGCCAGACAGAGGCTCACACTGAAGCTTTCTTT	CASSQTEAHTEAFF
NA	TRBV7-8	TRBD1	TRBJ1-1	TGTGCCAGCAGCTTGAAACTACCGGGACAGGGGATGAACACTGAAGCTTTCTTT	CASSLKLPGQGMNTEAFF
NA	TRBV27	TRBD1	TRBJ1-2	TGTGCCAGCAGTTTATACAGGGGGGGCTATGGCTACACCTTC	CASSLYRGGYGYTF
few	TRBV3-1/TRBV3-2	NA	TRBJ2-7	TGTGCCAGCAGCCAATCCCATGGAGACGAGCAGTACTTC	CASSQSHGDEQYF
NA	TRBV10-1	NA	TRBJ2-3	TGCGCCAGCAGTGGTTCCGACAGGGGAGGGATGGATACGCAGTATTTT	CASSGSDRGGMDTQYF
few	TRBV28	TRBD1	TRBJ1-2	TGTGCCAGCAGACTACCCGGACAGGGCGGAATCTACACCTTC	CASRLPGQGGIYTF
NA	TRBV3-1/TRBV3-2	TRBD1	TRBJ2-7	TGTGCCAGCAGCTGGATTACAGGGGGAAGAAACGAGCAGTACTTC	CASSWITGGRNEQYF
few	TRBV5-1	NA	TRBJ1-1	TGCGCCAGCATGCTACGCGGCGGCACTGAAGCTTTCTTT	CASMLRGGTEAFF
NA	TRBV18	TRBD1	TRBJ1-4	TGTGCCAGCTCAGCCTACAGGGGGCGGGATGAAAAACTGTTTTTT	CASSAYRGRDEKLFF
NA	TRBV7-2	TRBD1	TRBJ2-7	TGTGCCAGCAGCTCCGACAGGGTCGTCTACGAGCAGTACTTC	CASSSDRVVYEQYF
once	TRBV19	NA	TRBJ2-5	TGTGCCAGTAGTATTGACTACCAAGAGACCCAGTACTTC	CASSIDYQETQYF
NA	TRBV18	NA	TRBJ2-6	TGTGCCAGCTCGGAACAGGGTGCTGGGGCCAACGTCCTGACTTTC	CASSEQGAGANVLTF
once	TRBV2	TRBD1	TRBJ1-1	TGTGCCAGCAGTGATTGGGCGGACAGGGAGTGGGCTTTCTTT	CASSDWADREWAFF
NA	TRBV25-1	TRBD1	TRBJ1-1	TGTGCCAGCAGTGATTGGAGACAGGGGAAAGAAGCTTTCTTT	CASSDWRQGKEAFF
NA	TRBV9	NA	TRBJ2-7	TGTGCCAGCAGCGTAGACCCAGGGACTTCCTACGAGCAGTACTTC	CASSVDPGTSYEQYF